This TCR beta chain originates from a study of identical twins. The CDR3 runs to 14 residues. V dropped 2 bases and J dropped 5 bases, with 13 bases sitting between them. In germline, CDR1 is MGHDK, CDR2 SYGVNS. This clonotype was counted a few times. The antigen is undetermined. MiXCR, run by TCRdb on the 5' RACE reads, gives a single entry per CDR3 protein. The repertoire holds some 500,000 distinct CDR3 sequences, with around 15% as singletons. Findings and caveats of the study: Zero-insertion analyses might be partly confounded by invariant T cells like MAIT and iNKT.

This sample was also put to use in a study of yellow fever vaccine responses in identical twins. That report notes: As reported, the vaccine T cell response of twins seemed partly convergent and partly personalized.

Material for sequencing was CD4+ T cells sorted from blood. The V gene is TRBV25-1, the J gene TRBJ2-7, with D maybe TRBD1 (5 bases). This clonotype was obtained from a young woman in good health. Here the CDR3 reads CASSESRARNEQYF. The CDR3 DNA is TGTGCCAGCAGTGAAAGCAGGGCCCGTAACGAGCAGTACTTC.